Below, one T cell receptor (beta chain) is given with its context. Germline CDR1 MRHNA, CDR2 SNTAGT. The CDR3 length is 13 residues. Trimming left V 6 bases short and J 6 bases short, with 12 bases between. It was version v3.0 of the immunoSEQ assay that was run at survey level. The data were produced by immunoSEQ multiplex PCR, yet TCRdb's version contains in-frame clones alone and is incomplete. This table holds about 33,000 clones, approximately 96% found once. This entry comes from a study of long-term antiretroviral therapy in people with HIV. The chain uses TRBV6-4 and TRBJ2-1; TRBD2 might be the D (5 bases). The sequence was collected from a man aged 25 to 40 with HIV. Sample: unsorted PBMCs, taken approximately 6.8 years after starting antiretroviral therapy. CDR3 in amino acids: CASSPGLTNEQFF. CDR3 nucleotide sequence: TGTGCCAGCAGCCCCGGACTTACCAATGAGCAGTTCTTC.